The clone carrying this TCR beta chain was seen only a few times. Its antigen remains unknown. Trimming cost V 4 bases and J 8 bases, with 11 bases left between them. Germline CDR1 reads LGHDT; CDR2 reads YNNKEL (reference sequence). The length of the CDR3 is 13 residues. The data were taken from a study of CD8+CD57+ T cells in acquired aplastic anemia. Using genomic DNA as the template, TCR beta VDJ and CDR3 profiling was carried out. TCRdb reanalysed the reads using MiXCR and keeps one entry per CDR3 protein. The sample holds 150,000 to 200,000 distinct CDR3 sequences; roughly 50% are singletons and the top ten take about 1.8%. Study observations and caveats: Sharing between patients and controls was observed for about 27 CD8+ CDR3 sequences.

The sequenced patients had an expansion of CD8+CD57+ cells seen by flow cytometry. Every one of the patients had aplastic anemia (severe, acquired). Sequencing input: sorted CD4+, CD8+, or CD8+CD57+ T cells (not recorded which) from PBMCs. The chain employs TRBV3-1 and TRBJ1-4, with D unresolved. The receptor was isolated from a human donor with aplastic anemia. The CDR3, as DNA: TGTGCCAGCAGCCCCCAGATGCAAGAAAAACTGTTTTTT. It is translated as CASSPQMQEKLFF.